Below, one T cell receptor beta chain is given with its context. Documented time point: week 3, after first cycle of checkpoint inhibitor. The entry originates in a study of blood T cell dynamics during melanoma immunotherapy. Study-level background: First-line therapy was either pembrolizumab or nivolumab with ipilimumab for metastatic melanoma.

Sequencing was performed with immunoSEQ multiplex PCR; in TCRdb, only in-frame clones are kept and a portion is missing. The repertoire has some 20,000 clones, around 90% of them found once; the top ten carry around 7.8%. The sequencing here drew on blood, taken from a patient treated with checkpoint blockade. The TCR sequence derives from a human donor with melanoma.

CDR3 residues: CASSLYTRDEQFF. The CDR3 DNA reads TGTGCCAGCAGCCTATATACGAGGGATGAGCAGTTCTTC. This sequence joins TRBV11-1 and TRBJ2-1; a possible D gene is TRBD2 (5 bases). V was clipped by 5 bases and J by 8 bases, with 13 bases between them. The CDR3 extends over 13 amino acids. Germline V gene lookup returns CDR1 SGHAT and CDR2 FQDESV (reference sequence).